Shown below are 10 T cell receptor beta chains from a single sample sequenced in a study of blood T cell repertoires in COVID-19. The data were produced by immunoSEQ multiplex PCR, yet TCRdb's version contains in-frame clones alone and is incomplete. The sample has approximately 89,000 clones, 85% to 90% seen once. Material for sequencing was peripheral blood. These receptors originate from a woman between 65 and 79 years old with acute or convalescent COVID-19.

The chain couples TRBV19 to TRBJ1-2, with D possibly matching TRBD1 (5 bases). Germline V gene data show CDR1 as LNHDA and CDR2 as SQIVND (reference sequence). The V and J ends lost 6 bases and 1 base respectively, with 15 bases between them. The CDR3 runs to 15 residues. The CDR3 bases are TGTGCCAGTAGGAATGGGCAGGGTTATAACTATGGCTACACCTTC. It yields the protein CASRNGQGYNYGYTF. Combining the CDR3 with reference TRBV19 and TRBJ1-2 gives the whole variable domain DGGITQSPKYLFRKEGQNVTLSCEQNLNHDAMYWYRQDPGQGLRLIYYSQIVNDFQKGDIAEGYSVSREKKESFPLTVTSAQKNPTAFYLCASRNGQGYNYGYTFGSGTRLTVV.

The chain joins TRBV6-1 to TRBJ2-1; a weak D match, TRBD1 (7 bases). The germline CDR1 and CDR2 sequences are MNHNS and SASEGT. This CDR3 is 15 amino acids long. Trimming took off 2 bases at V and 6 bases at J, with 14 bases between the two ends. CDR3: CASSETQGEVNEQFF. The CDR3 DNA reads TGTGCCAGCAGTGAAACGCAGGGGGAGGTCAATGAGCAGTTCTTC.

The V call is TRBV6-5, the J call TRBJ1-2; perhaps TRBD1 as D (5 bases). Germline V gene lookup returns CDR1 MNHEY and CDR2 SVGAGI. V lost 2 bases and J 3 bases, leaving 13 bases between the germline ends. CDR3 length: 15 amino acids. CDR3 sequence reads: CASSYVSGVDYGYTF. The CDR3 DNA is TGTGCCAGCAGTTACGTTTCGGGGGTGGACTATGGCTACACCTTC.

This clone was seen once. The V and J genes are TRBV5-1 and TRBJ2-2; 7 bases are a match to TRBD1. Looked up from germline, CDR1 is SGHRS and CDR2 is YFSETQ. J lost 1 base, V lost 6 bases, and 9 bases had no gene match. The CDR3 consists of 16 residues. The CDR3 nucleotides are TGCGCCAGCACCCCCGACAGGGCTCGGAACACCGGGGAGCTGTTTTTT. Protein sequence: CASTPDRARNTGELFF.

The rearrangement joins TRBV5-1 to TRBJ1-4; 9 bases line up with TRBD1. Germline values: CDR1 SGHRS, CDR2 YFSETQ. The CDR3 spans 14 residues. Unmatched junction bases numbered 6, after V lost 4 bases and J lost 8 bases. The CDR3 DNA reads TGCGCCAGCAGCCGACAGGGGGAACGGGAAAAACTGTTTTTT. Encoded protein: CASSRQGEREKLFF.

The chain joins TRBV7-9 to TRBJ2-1; the match to TRBD2 covers 8 bases. The CDR3 totals 15 residues. Losses at the gene ends were 2 bases for V and 15 bases for J; bases not matched to a gene: 15. The V gene's germline CDR1 is SEHNR and CDR2 FQNEAQ (reference sequence). In DNA, the CDR3 is TGTGCCAGCAGCTTATCTCATAATCTCTTAGCGGGACCGTTCTTC. It codes for CASSLSHNLLAGPFF.

The rearrangement uses TRBV5-1 and TRBJ1-5, with 8 bases identical to TRBD1. V shed 0 bases and J 3 bases; nucleotides not matched to a gene: 11. The CDR3 consists of 18 residues. Germline values: CDR1 SGHRS, CDR2 YFSETQ. The CDR3 nucleotides are TGCGCCAGCAGCTTGGTCCCAACAGGGGGAATAGACAATCAGCCCCAGCATTTT. It encodes CASSLVPTGGIDNQPQHF.

This chain links TRBV7-9 with TRBJ2-3, with D tentatively TRBD2 (5 bases). The CDR3 contains 14 residues. Germline CDR1 reads SEHNR; CDR2 reads FQNEAQ (reference sequence). Trimming stripped 3 bases from V and 2 bases from J, with 9 bases between. Here the CDR3 reads CASSFTGNTDTQYF. The CDR3 nucleotides read TGTGCCAGCAGCTTCACGGGAAACACAGATACGCAGTATTTT.

The rearrangement uses TRBV29-1 and TRBJ1-5, with 8 nucleotides matching TRBD1. The V segment lost 6 bases and the J segment 7 bases; nucleotides outside the gene matches: 8. The germline V gene has CDR1 SQVTM and CDR2 ANQGSEA. The CDR3 totals 13 residues. Here the CDR3 DNA reads TGCAGCGTAGAACAGGGGGGAGACCAGCCCCAGCATTTT. Translated, it gives CSVEQGGDQPQHF.

This clone has just one count. The chain has TRBV7-7 and TRBJ2-1; D possibly corresponds to TRBD1 (5 bases). The CDR3 runs to 18 residues. V gave up 1 base and J gave up 3 bases, with 19 bases separating them. The germline V gene encodes CDR1 SSHAT and CDR2 FNYEAQ (reference sequence). CDR3 nucleotide sequence: TGTGCCAGCAGCTTAGTTCCCGGCGATAAGGGGATCTACAATGAGCAGTTCTTC. Translating gives CASSLVPGDKGIYNEQFF. Filled out from reference TRBV7-7 and TRBJ2-1, the complete variable domain reads GAGVSQSPRYKVTKRGQDVTLRCDPISSHATLYWYQQALGQGPEFLTYFNYEAQPDKSGLPSDRFSAERPEGSISTLTIQRTEQRDSAMYRCASSLVPGDKGIYNEQFFGPGTRLTVL.